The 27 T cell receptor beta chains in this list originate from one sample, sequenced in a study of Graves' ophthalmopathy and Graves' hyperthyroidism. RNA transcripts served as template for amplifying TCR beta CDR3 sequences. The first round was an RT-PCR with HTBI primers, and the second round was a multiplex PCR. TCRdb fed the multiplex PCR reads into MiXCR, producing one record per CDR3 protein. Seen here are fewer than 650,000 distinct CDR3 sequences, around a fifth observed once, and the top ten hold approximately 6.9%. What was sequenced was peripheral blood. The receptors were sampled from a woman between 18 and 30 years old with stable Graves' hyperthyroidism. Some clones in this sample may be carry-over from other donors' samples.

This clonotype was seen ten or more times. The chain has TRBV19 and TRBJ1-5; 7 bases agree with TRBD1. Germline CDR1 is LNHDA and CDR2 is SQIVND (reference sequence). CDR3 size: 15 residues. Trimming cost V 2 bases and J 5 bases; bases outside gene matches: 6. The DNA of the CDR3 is TGTGCCAGTAGTATACGTCGGCAGGGGGATCAGCCCCAGCATTTT. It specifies CASSIRRQGDQPQHF.

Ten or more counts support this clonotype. CDR3 nucleotides: TGTGCCTGGAGTGTACTTTACGCTTACTCTGGAAACACCATATATTTT. It translates to CAWSVLYAYSGNTIYF. V usage is TRBV30 and J usage is TRBJ1-3; D is unresolved. CDR1 and CDR2 from the germline V gene are GTSNPN and SVGIG (reference sequence). Trimming took 0 bases from V and 0 from J, leaving 12 bases between them. The CDR3 extends over 16 amino acids.

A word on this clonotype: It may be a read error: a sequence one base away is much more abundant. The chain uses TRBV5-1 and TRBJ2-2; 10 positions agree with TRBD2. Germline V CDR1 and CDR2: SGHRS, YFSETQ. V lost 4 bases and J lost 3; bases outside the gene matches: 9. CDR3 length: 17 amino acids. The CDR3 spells CASSPGTSAMDTGELFF. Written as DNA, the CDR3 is TGCGCCAGCAGCCCAGGGACTAGCGCAATGGACACCGGGGAGCTGTTTTTT.

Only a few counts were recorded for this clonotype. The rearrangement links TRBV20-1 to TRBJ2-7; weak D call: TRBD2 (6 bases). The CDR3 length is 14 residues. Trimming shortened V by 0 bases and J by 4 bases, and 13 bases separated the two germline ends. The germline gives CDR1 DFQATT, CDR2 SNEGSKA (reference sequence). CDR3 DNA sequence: TGCAGTGCTAGAGACCCGGGACTGAAGTACGAGCAGTACTTC. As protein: CSARDPGLKYEQYF.

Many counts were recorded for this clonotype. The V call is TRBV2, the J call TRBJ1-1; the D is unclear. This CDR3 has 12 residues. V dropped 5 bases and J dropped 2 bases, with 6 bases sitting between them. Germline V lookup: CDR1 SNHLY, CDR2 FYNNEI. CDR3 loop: CASSRRNTEAFF. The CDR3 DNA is TGTGCCAGCAGTCGGCGTAACACTGAAGCTTTCTTT.

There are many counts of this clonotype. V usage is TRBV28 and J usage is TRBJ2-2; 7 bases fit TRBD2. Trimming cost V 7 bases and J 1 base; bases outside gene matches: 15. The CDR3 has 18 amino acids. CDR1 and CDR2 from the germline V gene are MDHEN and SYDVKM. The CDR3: CASTKFAGGLLNTGELFF. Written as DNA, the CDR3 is TGTGCCAGCACCAAATTTGCCGGGGGACTACTGAACACCGGGGAGCTGTTTTTT. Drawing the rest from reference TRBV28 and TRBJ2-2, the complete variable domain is DVKVTQSSRYLVKRTGEKVFLECVQDMDHENMFWYRQDPGLGLRLIYFSYDVKMKEKGDIPEGYSVSREKKERFSLILESASTNQTSMYLCASTKFAGGLLNTGELFFGEGSRLTVL.

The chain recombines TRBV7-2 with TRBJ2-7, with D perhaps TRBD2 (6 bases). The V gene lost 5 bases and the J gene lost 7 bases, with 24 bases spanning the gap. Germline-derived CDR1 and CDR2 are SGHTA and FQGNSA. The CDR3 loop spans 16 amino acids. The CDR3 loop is CASSLSFGGRLGEQYF. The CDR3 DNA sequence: TGTGCCAGCAGCCTTAGCTTCGGGGGACGCCTGGGAGAGCAGTACTTC.

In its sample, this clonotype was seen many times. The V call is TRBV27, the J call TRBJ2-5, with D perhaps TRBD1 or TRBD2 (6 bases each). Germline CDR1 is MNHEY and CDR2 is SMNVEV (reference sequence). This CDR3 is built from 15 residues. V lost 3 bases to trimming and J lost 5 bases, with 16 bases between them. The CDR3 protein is CASSFTGGVGETQYF. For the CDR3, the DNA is TGTGCCAGCAGTTTTACCGGGGGCGTAGGGGAGACCCAGTACTTC.

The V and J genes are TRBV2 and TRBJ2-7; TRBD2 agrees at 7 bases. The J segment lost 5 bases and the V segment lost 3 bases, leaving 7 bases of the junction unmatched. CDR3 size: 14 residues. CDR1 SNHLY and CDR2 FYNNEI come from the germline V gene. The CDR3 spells CASSDGGFFDEQYF. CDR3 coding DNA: TGTGCCAGCAGTGACGGGGGGTTCTTCGACGAGCAGTACTTC.

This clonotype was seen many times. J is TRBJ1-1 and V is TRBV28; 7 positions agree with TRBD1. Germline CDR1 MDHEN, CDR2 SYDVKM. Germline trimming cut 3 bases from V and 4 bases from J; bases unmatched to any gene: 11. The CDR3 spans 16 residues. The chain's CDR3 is CASSFGPQGGTTEAFF. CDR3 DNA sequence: TGTGCCAGCAGTTTCGGGCCCCAGGGGGGGACCACTGAAGCTTTCTTT.

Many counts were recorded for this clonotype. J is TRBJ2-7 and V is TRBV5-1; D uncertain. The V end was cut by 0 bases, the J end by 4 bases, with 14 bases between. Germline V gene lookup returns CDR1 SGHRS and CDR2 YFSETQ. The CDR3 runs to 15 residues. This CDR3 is CASSLGGPFGYEQYF. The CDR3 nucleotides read TGCGCCAGCAGCTTGGGGGGTCCATTCGGATACGAGCAGTACTTC.

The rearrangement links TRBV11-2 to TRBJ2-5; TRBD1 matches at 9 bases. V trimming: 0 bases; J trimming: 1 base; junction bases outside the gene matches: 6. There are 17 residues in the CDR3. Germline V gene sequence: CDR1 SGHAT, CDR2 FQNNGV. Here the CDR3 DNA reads TGTGCCAGCAGCTTAGATGGGGGGGACAGGGTCCAAGAGACCCAGTACTTC. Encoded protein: CASSLDGGDRVQETQYF.

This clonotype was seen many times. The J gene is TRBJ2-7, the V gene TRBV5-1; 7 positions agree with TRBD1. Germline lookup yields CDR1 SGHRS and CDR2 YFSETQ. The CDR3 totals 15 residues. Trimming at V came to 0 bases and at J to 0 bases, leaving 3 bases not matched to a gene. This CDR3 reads CASSLATGVSYEQYF. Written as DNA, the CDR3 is TGCGCCAGCAGCTTGGCCACAGGGGTCTCCTACGAGCAGTACTTC.

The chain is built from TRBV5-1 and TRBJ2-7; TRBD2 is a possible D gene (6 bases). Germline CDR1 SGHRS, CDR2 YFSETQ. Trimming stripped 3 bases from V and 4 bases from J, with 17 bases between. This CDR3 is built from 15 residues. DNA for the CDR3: TGCGCCAGCAGCTCCGGGACTCAGAGGGTATACGAGCAGTACTTC. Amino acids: CASSSGTQRVYEQYF.

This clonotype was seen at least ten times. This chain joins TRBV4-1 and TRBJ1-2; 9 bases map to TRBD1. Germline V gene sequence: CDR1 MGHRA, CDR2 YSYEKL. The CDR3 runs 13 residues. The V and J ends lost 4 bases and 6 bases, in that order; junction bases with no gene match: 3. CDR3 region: CASSRQGVDGYTF. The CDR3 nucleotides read TGCGCCAGCAGCCGACAGGGGGTCGATGGCTACACCTTC.

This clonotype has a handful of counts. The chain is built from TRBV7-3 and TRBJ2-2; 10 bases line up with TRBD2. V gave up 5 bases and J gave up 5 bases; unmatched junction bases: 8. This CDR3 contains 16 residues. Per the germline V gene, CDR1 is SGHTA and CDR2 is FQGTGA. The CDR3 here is CASSHLAGEITGELFF. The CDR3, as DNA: TGTGCCAGCAGCCATCTAGCGGGAGAGATAACCGGGGAGCTGTTTTTT.

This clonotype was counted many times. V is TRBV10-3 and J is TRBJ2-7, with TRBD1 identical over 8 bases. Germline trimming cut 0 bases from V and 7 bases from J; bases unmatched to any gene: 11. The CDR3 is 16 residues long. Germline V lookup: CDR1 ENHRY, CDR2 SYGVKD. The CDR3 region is CAISESRGDRRDEQYF. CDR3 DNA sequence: TGTGCCATCAGTGAGTCGAGGGGGGACAGGAGGGATGAGCAGTACTTC.

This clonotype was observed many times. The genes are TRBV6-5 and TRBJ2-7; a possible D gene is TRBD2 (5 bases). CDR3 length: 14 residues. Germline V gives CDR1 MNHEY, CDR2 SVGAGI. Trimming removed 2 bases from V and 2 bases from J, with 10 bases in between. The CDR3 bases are TGTGCCAGCAGTTACGGTGCGGGTCCCTACGAGCAGTACTTC. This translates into CASSYGAGPYEQYF.

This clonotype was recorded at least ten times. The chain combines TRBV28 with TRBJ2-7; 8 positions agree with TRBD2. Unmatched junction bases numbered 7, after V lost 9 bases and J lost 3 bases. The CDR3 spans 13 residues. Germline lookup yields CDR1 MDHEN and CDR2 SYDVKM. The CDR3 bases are TGTGCCAGTGGGGAGACTAGCGTCTACGAGCAGTACTTC. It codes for CASGETSVYEQYF.

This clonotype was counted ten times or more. CDR3 sequence reads: CATSDFGSWQPQHF. As DNA, the CDR3 is TGTGCCACCAGTGATTTTGGGAGTTGGCAGCCCCAGCATTTT. This chain uses TRBV24-1 with TRBJ1-5, with D uncertain. CDR1 KGHDR and CDR2 SFDVKD come from the germline V gene. This CDR3 contains 14 residues. V was pared by 1 base and J by 7 bases, with 10 bases between.

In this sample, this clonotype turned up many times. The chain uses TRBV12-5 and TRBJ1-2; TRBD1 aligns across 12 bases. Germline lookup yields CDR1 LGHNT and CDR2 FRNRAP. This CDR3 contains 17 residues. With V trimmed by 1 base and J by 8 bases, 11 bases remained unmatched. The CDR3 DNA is TGTGCTAGTGGTTTGGAATCAGCCGGGACAGGGGGCCAAGGCTACACCTTC. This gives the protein CASGLESAGTGGQGYTF.

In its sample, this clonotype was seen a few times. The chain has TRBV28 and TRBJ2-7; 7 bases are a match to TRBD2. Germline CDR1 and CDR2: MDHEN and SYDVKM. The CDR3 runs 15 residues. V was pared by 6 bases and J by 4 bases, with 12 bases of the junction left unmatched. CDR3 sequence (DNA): TGTGCCAGCAGACGCCCTAGCGGATCCTCTTACGAGCAGTACTTC. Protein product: CASRRPSGSSYEQYF.

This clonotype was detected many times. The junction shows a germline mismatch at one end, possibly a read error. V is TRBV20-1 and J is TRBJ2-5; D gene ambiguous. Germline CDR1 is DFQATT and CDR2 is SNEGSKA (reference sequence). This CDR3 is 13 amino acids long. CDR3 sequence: CSASRLIQETQYF. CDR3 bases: TGCAGTGCTAGCAGGTTAATCCAAGAGACCCAATACTTC.

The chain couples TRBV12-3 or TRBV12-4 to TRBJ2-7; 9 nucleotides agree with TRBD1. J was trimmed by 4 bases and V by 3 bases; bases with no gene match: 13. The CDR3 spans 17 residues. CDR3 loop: CASSFRLWGTGSYEQYF. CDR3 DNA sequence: TGTGCCAGCAGTTTTCGTTTATGGGGGACAGGGTCGTACGAGCAGTACTTC.

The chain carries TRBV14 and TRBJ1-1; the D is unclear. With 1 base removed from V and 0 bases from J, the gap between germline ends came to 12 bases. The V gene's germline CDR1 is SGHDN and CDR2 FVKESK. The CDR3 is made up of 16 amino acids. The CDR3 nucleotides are TGTGCCAGCAGCCAAGGCCGGAGAGGGTTGAACACTGAAGCTTTCTTT. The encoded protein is CASSQGRRGLNTEAFF.

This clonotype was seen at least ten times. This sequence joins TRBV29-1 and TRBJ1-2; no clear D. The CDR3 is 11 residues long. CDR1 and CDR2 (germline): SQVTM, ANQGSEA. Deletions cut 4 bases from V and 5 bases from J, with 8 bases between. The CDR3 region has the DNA TGCAGCGTTGGGTTGGGGTATGGCTACACCTTC. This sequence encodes CSVGLGYGYTF.

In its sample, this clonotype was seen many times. The CDR3: CASSDNEHSAFF. In DNA, the CDR3 is TGCGCCAGCAGCGACAACGAGCATTCGGCTTTCTTT. The genes are TRBV5-1 and TRBJ1-1, with no clear D. The CDR3 covers 12 residues. With 4 bases removed from V and 11 bases from J, the gap between germline ends came to 15 bases. CDR1 is SGHRS, CDR2 YFSETQ, per germline.